The 26 T cell receptor beta chains below were found in one sample sequenced in a study of cytomegalovirus exposure and HLA in healthy donors. Amplification used 60 Vbeta primers and 13 Jbeta primers. Some clones are missing from TCRdb's copy, which holds only in-frame ones; the method was immunoSEQ multiplex PCR. The data show around 100,000 clones, roughly four fifths seen once. The sample consisted of PBMCs. All receptors come from a man aged 40-50 years in good health and CMV-seropositive.

This clone was picked up a small number of times. The chain carries TRBV9 and TRBJ1-1; no reliable D call. CDR1 SGDLS and CDR2 YYNGEE come from the germline V gene. Trimming removed 3 bases at V and 1 base at J, with 7 bases between. The CDR3 length is 13 residues. This CDR3 reads CASSGHRNTEAFF. The CDR3 nucleotides are TGTGCCAGCAGCGGGCACAGGAACACTGAAGCTTTCTTT.

This sequence joins TRBV29-1 and TRBJ2-6, with TRBD1 as a possible D gene (5 bases). V was pared by 4 bases and J by 4 bases, with 8 bases between. Germline CDR1 and CDR2: SQVTM and ANQGSEA. This CDR3 region has 13 residues. Here the CDR3 reads CSVGRTGANVLTF. The DNA of the CDR3 is TGCAGCGTTGGGCGGACAGGGGCCAACGTCCTGACTTTC.

The rearrangement uses TRBV29-1 and TRBJ1-1, with D hard to call. The V gene lost 4 bases and the J gene lost 11 bases, with 17 bases spanning the gap. The CDR3 is made up of 12 amino acids. CDR1 is SQVTM and CDR2 is ANQGSEA in the germline V gene. The DNA of the CDR3 is TGCAGCGTTGTAATTCGGGAGCTGGCGGCTTTCTTT. Protein: CSVVIRELAAFF.

The chain combines TRBV7-9 with TRBJ1-2; no clear D. The V end was cut by 1 base, the J end by 5 bases, with 11 bases between. The V gene's germline CDR1 is SEHNR and CDR2 FQNEAQ (reference sequence). The CDR3 extends over 14 amino acids. The CDR3 bases are TGTGCCAGCAGCTTAGATGAGGCTTTATATGGCTACACCTTC. Translating it yields CASSLDEALYGYTF.

The chain has TRBV6-1 and TRBJ1-2, with D hard to call. Germline V CDR1 and CDR2: MNHNS, SASEGT. The V gene lost 0 bases and the J gene lost 4 bases, with 12 bases spanning the gap. This CDR3 region has 15 residues. This CDR3 is CASSEAPETLYGYTF. CDR3 sequence (DNA): TGTGCCAGCAGTGAAGCGCCAGAGACACTCTATGGCTACACCTTC.

V gene TRBV27 combines with J gene TRBJ2-3, with TRBD2 identical over 14 bases. Unmatched junction bases numbered 4, after V lost 6 bases and J lost 5 bases. The germline CDR1 and CDR2 sequences are MNHEY and SMNVEV (reference sequence). The CDR3 extends over 15 amino acids. In nucleotides, the CDR3 is TGTGCCAGCAGCCGACTAGCGGGAGGGGAAGATACGCAGTATTTT. This translates into CASSRLAGGEDTQYF.

The CDR3 DNA follows: TGTGCCAGCAGTTACCAGACAGGGACGGAATCCTACGAGCAGTACTTC. This translates into CASSYQTGTESYEQYF. V and J are TRBV6-5 and TRBJ2-7, with TRBD1 identical over 7 bases. V shed 2 bases, J shed 1 base, and the junction held 8 bases outside the gene matches. The CDR3 totals 16 residues. CDR1 and CDR2 from the germline V gene are MNHEY and SVGAGI.

The chain is built from TRBV5-1 and TRBJ2-2, with TRBD2 matching 11 bases. The trim removed 4 bases at V and 4 bases at J, leaving 12 bases unmatched. The CDR3 is 18 amino acids. CDR1 and CDR2 from the germline V gene are SGHRS and YFSETQ. CDR3 sequence (DNA): TGCGCCAGCAGCGATAGGCTAGCGGGGGGCTCTGTCACCGGGGAGCTGTTTTTT. Amino acids: CASSDRLAGGSVTGELFF.

The CDR3 loop is CASCQGGSYNEQFF. The CDR3 region has the DNA TGTGCCAGCTGTCAGGGGGGCTCCTACAATGAGCAGTTCTTC. The rearrangement uses TRBV11-2 and TRBJ2-1; possible D gene TRBD1, 7 bases. Germline values: CDR1 SGHAT, CDR2 FQNNGV. The CDR3 covers 14 residues. Trimming took off 8 bases at V and 0 bases at J, with 11 bases between the two ends.

The chain has TRBV18 and TRBJ2-2, with D possibly matching TRBD1 (5 bases). Germline V CDR1 and CDR2: KGHSH, LQKENI. The V and J ends lost 10 bases and 3 bases respectively, with 18 bases between them. The CDR3 is 15 residues long. CDR3 sequence reads: CATSPRQGDTGELFF. The CDR3 DNA reads TGTGCCACGTCCCCACGGCAGGGCGACACCGGGGAGCTGTTTTTT. Using reference TRBV18 and TRBJ2-2 for the parts outside the CDR3, the full variable domain is NAGVMQNPRHLVRRRGQEARLRCSPMKGHSHVYWYRQLPEEGLKFMVYLQKENIIDESGMPKERFSAEFPKEGPSILRIQQVVRGDSAAYFCATSPRQGDTGELFFGEGSRLTVL.

This chain's CDR3 is CASSYRARQNSYTF. CDR3 nucleotides: TGTGCCAGCAGTTACAGGGCTCGACAGAATAGCTACACCTTC. The J gene is TRBJ1-2, the V gene TRBV6-5; D possibly corresponds to TRBD1 (5 bases). Germline lookup yields CDR1 MNHEY and CDR2 SVGAGI. The CDR3 has 14 residues. With 2 bases removed from V and 9 bases from J, the gap between germline ends came to 16 bases.

The chain carries TRBV5-4 and TRBJ2-1; 8 positions match TRBD2. CDR3 length: 18 residues. After removal of 4 bases from V and 0 bases from J, the junction contained 12 bases not matched to a gene. Germline V CDR1 and CDR2: SGHNT, YYREEE (reference sequence). The CDR3 nucleotides read TGTGCCAGCAGCCCGGTTTTAGCGGGAAAGAGCTCCTACAATGAGCAGTTCTTC. Amino acids: CASSPVLAGKSSYNEQFF.

The chain couples TRBV15 to TRBJ2-3, with TRBD1 matching 8 bases. The CDR3 sequence is 16 residues long. CDR1 is LNHNV, CDR2 YYDKDF, per germline (reference sequence). V lost 0 bases to trimming and J lost 2 bases; unmatched junction nucleotides: 4. The CDR3 is CATSRDLGQDTDTQYF. DNA for the CDR3: TGTGCCACCAGCAGAGATCTGGGACAGGACACAGATACGCAGTATTTT.

The chain is built from TRBV19 and TRBJ1-1; 9 positions agree with TRBD1. CDR1 is LNHDA and CDR2 is SQIVND in the germline V gene (reference sequence). The CDR3 consists of 14 residues. Trimming cost V 9 bases and J 3 bases; bases outside gene matches: 8. Here the CDR3 reads CASSKQGADTEAFF. For the CDR3, the DNA is TGTGCCAGCAGCAAACAGGGGGCGGACACTGAAGCTTTCTTT.

The chain uses TRBV29-1 and TRBJ1-1; 7 bases are a match to TRBD1. Germline CDR1 is SQVTM and CDR2 is ANQGSEA. V trimming: 6 bases; J trimming: 2 bases; junction bases outside the gene matches: 15. The CDR3 loop spans 16 amino acids. The CDR3 sequence is CSVLGGGAIRNTEAFF. In DNA, the CDR3 is TGCAGCGTGCTAGGAGGGGGCGCGATTCGAAACACTGAAGCTTTCTTT.

V usage is TRBV11-2 and J usage is TRBJ2-2, with 9 bases aligning to TRBD1. V lost 4 bases to trimming and J lost 3 bases; unmatched junction nucleotides: 9. The germline V gene encodes CDR1 SGHAT and CDR2 FQNNGV. This CDR3 contains 17 residues. In nucleotides, the CDR3 is TGTGCCAGCAGCTCTGTATTGGGACAGGGCGACACCGGGGAGCTGTTTTTT. Translating it yields CASSSVLGQGDTGELFF.

This chain connects TRBV6-6 to TRBJ1-2; TRBD1 agrees at 11 bases. Per the germline V gene, CDR1 is MNHNY and CDR2 is SVGAGI (reference sequence). The CDR3 totals 15 residues. The V segment lost 4 bases and the J segment 5 bases; nucleotides outside the gene matches: 6. CDR3 sequence: CASSSRDRGWYGYTF. The CDR3 nucleotides read TGTGCCAGCAGTTCCCGGGACAGGGGGTGGTATGGCTACACCTTC.

J is TRBJ1-3 and V is TRBV6-6; D remains unclear. The ends were cut back, 6 bases at V and 0 bases at J, with 9 bases in the middle. The CDR3 has 14 residues. In germline, CDR1 is MNHNY, CDR2 SVGAGI (reference sequence). The CDR3 nucleotides read TGTGCCAGCAGCTACGTGAGCTCTGGAAACACCATATATTTT. This gives the protein CASSYVSSGNTIYF.

This chain connects TRBV11-3 to TRBJ1-4; D is ambiguous. The V and J ends lost 4 bases and 8 bases respectively, with 20 bases between them. The germline V gene encodes CDR1 SGHNT and CDR2 YENEEA. The CDR3 covers 16 residues. This CDR3 is CASSSPRGFRYEKLFF. In nucleotides, the CDR3 is TGTGCCAGCAGCTCCCCCCGAGGGTTTAGGTACGAAAAACTGTTTTTT.

V usage is TRBV25-1 and J usage is TRBJ1-1; D uncertain. V shed 4 bases and J shed 0 bases, with 6 bases lying between them. CDR1 is MGHDK, CDR2 SYGVNS, per germline. This CDR3 spans 13 amino acids. CDR3 DNA sequence: TGTGCCAGCAGTGTCAGAATGAACACTGAAGCTTTCTTT. As protein: CASSVRMNTEAFF.

The chain links TRBV5-6 to TRBJ2-5; perhaps TRBD1 as D (6 bases). This CDR3 is 14 amino acids long. Between the trimmed V and J ends, which lost 0 bases and 4 bases, there was a span of 10 bases. Germline CDR1 SGHDT, CDR2 YYEEEE. CDR3 in amino acids: CASSLAVRGETQYF. In DNA, the CDR3 is TGTGCCAGCAGCTTGGCCGTCAGGGGAGAGACCCAGTACTTC.

CDR3 coding DNA: TGTGCCAGCAGACAAACAGGGGTAGTCCACGAGCAGTACTTC. Amino acids: CASRQTGVVHEQYF. The rearrangement uses TRBV27 and TRBJ2-7, with 7 bases fitting TRBD1. The trim removed 6 bases at V and 5 bases at J, leaving 10 bases unmatched. The length of the CDR3 is 14 residues. Germline V CDR1 and CDR2: MNHEY, SMNVEV (reference sequence).

In its sample, this clone was seen once. The chain recombines TRBV7-9 with TRBJ2-2; 8 nucleotides line up with TRBD2. Trimming took 5 bases from V and 6 from J; bases not matched to a gene: 5. The CDR3 totals 14 residues. Per the germline V gene, CDR1 is SEHNR and CDR2 is FQNEAQ (reference sequence). In DNA form, the CDR3 reads TGTGCCAGCAGCCGGGGGGGTCGTCCCGGGGAGCTGTTTTTT. The encoded protein is CASSRGGRPGELFF.

This clone is a singleton in its sample. The rearrangement joins TRBV30 to TRBJ1-6, with D perhaps matching TRBD1 (6 bases). The V gene's germline CDR1 is GTSNPN and CDR2 SVGIG (reference sequence). The CDR3 contains 14 residues. Here the CDR3 reads CAWGRGALSSPLHF. The CDR3 DNA reads TGTGCTTGGGGCCGGGGGGCCCTCAGTTCACCCCTCCACTTT.

The chain links TRBV19 to TRBJ1-1; D possibly corresponds to TRBD1 (6 bases). Trimming shortened V by 4 bases and J by 5 bases, and 14 bases separated the two germline ends. Germline loops: CDR1 LNHDA, CDR2 SQIVND (reference sequence). CDR3 length: 14 amino acids. The CDR3 is CASSNRARLTEAFF. CDR3 nucleotide sequence: TGTGCCAGTAGTAACAGGGCCCGCCTAACTGAAGCTTTCTTT.

The genes are TRBV4-2 and TRBJ2-7; weak D call: TRBD1 (5 bases). Germline V lookup: CDR1 LGHNA, CDR2 YNFKEQ. V dropped 3 bases and J dropped 2 bases, with 11 bases sitting between them. The CDR3 sequence is 14 residues long. CDR3 loop: CASSQFRAAYEQYF. In DNA, the CDR3 is TGTGCCAGCAGCCAGTTCAGGGCAGCCTACGAGCAGTACTTC.